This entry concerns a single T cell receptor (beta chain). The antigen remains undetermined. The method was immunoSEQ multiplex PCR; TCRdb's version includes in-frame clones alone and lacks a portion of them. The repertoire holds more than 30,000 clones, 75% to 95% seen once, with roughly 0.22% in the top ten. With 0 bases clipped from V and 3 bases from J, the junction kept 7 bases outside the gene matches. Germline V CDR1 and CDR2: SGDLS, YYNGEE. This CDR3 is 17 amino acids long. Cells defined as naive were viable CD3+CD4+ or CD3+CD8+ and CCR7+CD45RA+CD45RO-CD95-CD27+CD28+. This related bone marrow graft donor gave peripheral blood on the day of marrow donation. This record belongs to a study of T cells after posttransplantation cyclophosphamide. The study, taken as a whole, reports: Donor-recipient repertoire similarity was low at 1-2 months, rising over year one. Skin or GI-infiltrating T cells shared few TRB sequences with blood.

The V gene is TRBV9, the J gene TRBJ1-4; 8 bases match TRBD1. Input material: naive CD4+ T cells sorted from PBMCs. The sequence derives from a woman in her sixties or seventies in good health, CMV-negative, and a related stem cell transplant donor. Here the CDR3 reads CASSVGTGGVSNEKLFF. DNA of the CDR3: TGTGCCAGCAGCGTAGGAACAGGGGGAGTGTCTAATGAAAAACTGTTTTTT.